This T cell receptor (beta chain) emerged from a study of CD8 T cells in Susac syndrome. Treatment-naive patients with stable or active relapsing-remitting disease served as multiple sclerosis controls. With random hexamers, about 0.45 to 1 ug RNA was reverse transcribed. With immunoSEQ multiplex PCR, TCR beta CDR3 was amplified across 54 Vbeta and 13 Jbeta. A single record per CDR3 protein comes from TCRdb applying MiXCR to the immunoSEQ multiplex PCR reads. The sample carries approximately 180,000 distinct CDR3 sequences, 90% to 96% recorded once. CDR3 length: 13 residues. V gave up 3 bases and J gave up 6 bases; unmatched junction bases: 4. The V gene's germline CDR1 is SQVTM and CDR2 ANQGSEA. The table lists this clonotype with a count of one.

The TCR sequence derives from a human donor with multiple sclerosis. The sample consisted of CD4+ T cells from PBMCs. The chain uses TRBV29-1 and TRBJ2-3; 9 bases are a match to TRBD2. The CDR3 bases are TGCAGCGTTGACGTAGCGGGGGCTGATACGCAGTATTTT. Its translation is CSVDVAGADTQYF.